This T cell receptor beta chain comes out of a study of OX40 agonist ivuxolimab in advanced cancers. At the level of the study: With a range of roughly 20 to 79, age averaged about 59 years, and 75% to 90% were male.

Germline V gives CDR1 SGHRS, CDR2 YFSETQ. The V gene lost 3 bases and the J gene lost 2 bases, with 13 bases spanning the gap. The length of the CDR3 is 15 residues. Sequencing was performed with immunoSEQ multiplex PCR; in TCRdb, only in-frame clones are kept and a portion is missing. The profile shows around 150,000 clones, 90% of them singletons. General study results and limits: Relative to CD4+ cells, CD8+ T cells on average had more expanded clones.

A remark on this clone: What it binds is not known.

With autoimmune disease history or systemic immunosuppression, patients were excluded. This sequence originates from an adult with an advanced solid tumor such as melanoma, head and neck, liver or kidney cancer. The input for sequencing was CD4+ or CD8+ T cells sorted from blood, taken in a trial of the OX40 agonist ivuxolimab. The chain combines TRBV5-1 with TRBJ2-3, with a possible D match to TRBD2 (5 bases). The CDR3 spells CASSSWTGNTDTQYF. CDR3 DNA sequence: TGCGCCAGCAGCTCCTGGACTGGGAACACAGATACGCAGTATTTT.